This T cell receptor (beta chain) was observed in a study of post-analysis software for immune sequencing data. Study in general: Progressive-relapsing, secondary progressive and relapsing-remitting multiple sclerosis were among the disease courses included. General study points: Samples prepared in the same batch strongly co-clustered by F measure. Compared with controls, patients had more of about 5 TRBV segments, including TRBV5-6, TRBV5-1 and TRBV20-1.

This CDR3 has 11 amino acids. The V gene's germline CDR1 is MDHEN and CDR2 SYDVKM. This clonotype was observed a handful of times. Its matching antigen is unknown. Built from TCR beta cDNA, the libraries had unique molecular identifiers in them. TCRdb analysed the PCR reads with MiXCR anew, one entry per CDR3 protein. The table includes 350,000 to 450,000 distinct CDR3 sequences, approximately 37% detected once. The rearrangement links TRBV28 to TRBJ2-5; no clear D. The DNA end is a closer match to TRBJ2-7, so the J assignment may be wrong. This TCR was sampled from a girl between 2 and 10 years old with multiple sclerosis. The sample taken for sequencing was blood. The CDR3 sequence is CASRALHEQYF. The CDR3 coding sequence is TGTGCCAGCAGAGCCCTGCACGAGCAGTACTTC.